What follows are 16 T cell receptor beta chains derived from one specimen sequenced in a study of blood T cell repertoires in COVID-19. Only in-frame clones appear in the TCRdb table, and some are missing; sequencing was by immunoSEQ multiplex PCR. The sample comprises approximately 210,000 clones, roughly 86% of which are singletons, and roughly 12% rests with the top ten. What was sequenced was peripheral blood. These receptors originate from a woman between 40 and 55 years old with acute or convalescent COVID-19.

The CDR3 DNA is TGCGCCAGCAGCGATCGCGGGCCCTCCTACGAGCAGTACTTC. This sequence encodes CASSDRGPSYEQYF. The V gene is TRBV5-1, the J gene TRBJ2-7, with D possibly TRBD2 on 5 matching bases. CDR3 size: 14 residues. In germline, CDR1 is SGHRS, CDR2 YFSETQ. V lost 4 bases and J 0 bases, leaving 11 bases between the germline ends.

The rearrangement joins TRBV29-1 to TRBJ2-7; TRBD2 agrees at 7 bases. This CDR3 region has 13 residues. The ends lost 3 bases at V and 4 bases at J; junction bases unmatched: 6. CDR1 and CDR2 from the germline V gene are SQVTM and ANQGSEA. The CDR3 coding sequence is TGCAGCGTTGATCCGGGGGGAGGGTACGAGCAGTACTTC. Protein sequence: CSVDPGGGYEQYF.

This chain uses TRBV2 with TRBJ1-5; D gene uncertain. The CDR3 length is 15 residues. V lost 3 bases, J lost 3 bases, and 12 bases lay in between. Germline CDR1 reads SNHLY; CDR2 reads FYNNEI. The CDR3 nucleotides are TGTGCCAGCAGTGAGAGGGAATTAGACAATCAGCCCCAGCATTTT. It yields the protein CASSERELDNQPQHF.

This clone was seen a single time. This chain joins TRBV9 and TRBJ2-7; 10 bases line up with TRBD2. The CDR3 extends over 15 amino acids. V was pared by 2 bases and J by 5 bases, with 7 bases of the junction left unmatched. Germline V CDR1 and CDR2: SGDLS, YYNGEE. The CDR3 protein is CASSVGLATSDEQYF. As DNA, the CDR3 is TGTGCCAGCAGCGTGGGACTAGCGACGTCTGACGAGCAGTACTTC.

V gene TRBV4-1 combines with J gene TRBJ2-4; D perhaps matches TRBD2 (5 bases). Trimming stripped 0 bases from V and 3 bases from J, with 18 bases between. The CDR3 contains 18 residues. Per the germline V gene, CDR1 is MGHRA and CDR2 is YSYEKL. CDR3 protein: CASSQDPPGSLFKNIQYF. The CDR3, as DNA: TGCGCCAGCAGCCAAGATCCGCCGGGGTCCCTATTCAAAAACATTCAGTACTTC.

V gene TRBV2 combines with J gene TRBJ2-1; 8 bases agree with TRBD2. CDR3 length: 18 residues. CDR1 is SNHLY, CDR2 FYNNEI, per germline. The trim removed 3 bases at V and 9 bases at J, leaving 19 bases unmatched. The CDR3 loop is CASSDPRLLAGNGGEQFF. The CDR3 coding sequence is TGTGCCAGCAGTGACCCCCGGTTGTTAGCGGGAAATGGGGGTGAGCAGTTCTTC.

The chain couples TRBV7-8 to TRBJ2-1; 7 bases match TRBD1. J lost 5 bases, V lost 5 bases, and 6 bases had no gene match. The CDR3 sequence is 14 residues long. From germline, CDR1 is SGHVS and CDR2 FQNEAQ. The CDR3 spells CASSLQGPHNEQFF. CDR3 nucleotides: TGTGCCAGCAGCCTACAGGGGCCCCACAATGAGCAGTTCTTC.

J is TRBJ2-7 and V is TRBV3-1 (or the pseudogene TRBV3-2); TRBD2 matches 7 bases. The CDR3 contains 14 residues. Germline V lookup: CDR1 LGHDT, CDR2 YNNKEL (reference sequence). V lost 4 bases to trimming and J lost 5 bases; unmatched junction nucleotides: 8. CDR3 loop: CASSPGTIVDEQYF. For the CDR3, the DNA is TGTGCCAGCAGCCCCGGGACTATCGTTGACGAGCAGTACTTC.

The rearrangement joins TRBV4-3 to TRBJ1-2, with 10 bases lining up with TRBD1. This CDR3 has 15 amino acids. Germline V CDR1 and CDR2: LGHNA, YSLEER. The junction had 3 bases not matched to a gene; V was cut back by 1 base and J by 4 bases. CDR3: CASSQGQGAVYGYTF. In DNA form, the CDR3 reads TGCGCCAGCAGCCAAGGACAGGGGGCGGTCTATGGCTACACCTTC.

The rearrangement joins TRBV5-1 to TRBJ2-6, with 8 positions matching TRBD1. CDR1 SGHRS and CDR2 YFSETQ come from the germline V gene. The length of the CDR3 is 17 residues. Germline trimming cut 2 bases from V and 0 bases from J; bases unmatched to any gene: 4. The DNA of the CDR3 is TGCGCCAGCAGCTTTCAGGGGGCCCGCTCTGGGGCCAACGTCCTGACTTTC. Protein sequence: CASSFQGARSGANVLTF.

V usage is TRBV9 and J usage is TRBJ2-2; perhaps TRBD1 as D (6 bases). Trimming removed 6 bases from V and 5 bases from J, with 17 bases in between. The V gene's germline CDR1 is SGDLS and CDR2 YYNGEE. The CDR3 is made up of 15 amino acids. The DNA of the CDR3 is TGTGCCAGCACCCCGGACAGAGGGAGAACCGGGGAGCTGTTTTTT. Its protein is CASTPDRGRTGELFF.

This chain connects TRBV30 to TRBJ2-2; D not certain. Germline assignment: CDR1 GTSNPN and CDR2 SVGIG (reference sequence). Between the trimmed V and J ends, which lost 1 base and 1 base, there was a span of 4 bases. The CDR3 totals 13 residues. The CDR3 region is CAWSGQNTGELFF. DNA of the CDR3: TGTGCCTGGAGTGGACAGAACACCGGGGAGCTGTTTTTT.

V usage is TRBV30 and J usage is TRBJ1-4; D gene ambiguous. Germline V gives CDR1 GTSNPN, CDR2 SVGIG (reference sequence). Trimming shortened V by 2 bases and J by 3 bases, and 10 bases separated the two germline ends. The CDR3 loop spans 14 amino acids. The CDR3 loop is CAWSQPRANEKLFF. DNA for the CDR3: TGTGCCTGGAGTCAACCCCGGGCTAATGAAAAACTGTTTTTT.

The chain recombines TRBV9 with TRBJ2-2, with 11 bases identical to TRBD2. V gave up 7 bases and J gave up 5 bases; unmatched junction bases: 19. This CDR3 contains 19 residues. CDR1 and CDR2 from the germline V gene are SGDLS and YYNGEE. The CDR3 region is CASSLSSTSGNPKTGELFF. CDR3 nucleotides: TGTGCCAGCTCGTTGAGTTCGACTAGCGGGAATCCCAAGACCGGGGAGCTGTTTTTT.

V and J are TRBV6-2 or TRBV6-3 and TRBJ2-7, with D possibly matching TRBD1 (6 bases). The length of the CDR3 is 16 residues. The germline V gene has CDR1 MNHEY and CDR2 SVGEGT. Trimming took 0 bases from V and 3 from J, leaving 15 bases between them. CDR3 nucleotides: TGTGCCAGCAGTTACTCCTACCGGGACACCGACTACGAGCAGTACTTC. This gives the protein CASSYSYRDTDYEQYF.

The chain couples TRBV24-1 to TRBJ2-2; TRBD1 aligns across 10 bases. Per germline, CDR1 KGHDR and CDR2 SFDVKD. V trimming: 7 bases; J trimming: 6 bases; junction bases outside the gene matches: 1. CDR3 length: 13 residues. Here the CDR3 DNA reads TGTGCCACCAGGGACAGGGGGGCCGGGGAGCTGTTTTTT. Its translation is CATRDRGAGELFF.